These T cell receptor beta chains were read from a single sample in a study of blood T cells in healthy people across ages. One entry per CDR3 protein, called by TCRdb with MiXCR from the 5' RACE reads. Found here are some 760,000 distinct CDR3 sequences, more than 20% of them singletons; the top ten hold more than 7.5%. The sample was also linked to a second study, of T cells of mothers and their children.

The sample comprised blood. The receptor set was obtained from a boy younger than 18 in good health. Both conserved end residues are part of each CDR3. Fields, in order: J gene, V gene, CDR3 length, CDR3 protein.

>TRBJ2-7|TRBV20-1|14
CSARDGVISYEQYF
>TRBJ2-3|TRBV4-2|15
CASSQETGSQDTQYF
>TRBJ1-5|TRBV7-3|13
CASSRRGGQPQHF
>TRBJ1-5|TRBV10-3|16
CAISDQQGTFGQPQHF
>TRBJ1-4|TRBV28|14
CASSFTVTNEKLFF
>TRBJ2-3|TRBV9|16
CASSVGRHAGTDTQYF
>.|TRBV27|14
CASSTSGPTYEQYF
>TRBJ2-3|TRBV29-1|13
CSVEVVSTDTQYF
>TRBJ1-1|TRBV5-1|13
CASSIDMNTEAFF
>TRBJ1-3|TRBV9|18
CASSVAAGEGVSGNTIYF
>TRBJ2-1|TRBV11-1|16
CASSGGSGVSYNEQFF
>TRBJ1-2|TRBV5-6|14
CASSLSDRIYGYTF
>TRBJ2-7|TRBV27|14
CASSQGQGAREQYF
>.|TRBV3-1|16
CASSQPSVGEQDEQYF
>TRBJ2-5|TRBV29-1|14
CSVDEAKSQETQYF
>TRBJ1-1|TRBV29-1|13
CSVRRVMNTEAFF
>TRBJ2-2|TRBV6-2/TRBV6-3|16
CASSQTGTMNTGELFF
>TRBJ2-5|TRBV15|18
CATSSDPGVGPPVGTQYF
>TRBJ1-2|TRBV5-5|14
CASSLSTDLYGYTF
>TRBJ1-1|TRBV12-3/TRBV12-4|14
CATKSREGATEAFF
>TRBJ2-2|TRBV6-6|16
CASSYMTGLDTGELFF
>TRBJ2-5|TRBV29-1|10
CSATQETQYF